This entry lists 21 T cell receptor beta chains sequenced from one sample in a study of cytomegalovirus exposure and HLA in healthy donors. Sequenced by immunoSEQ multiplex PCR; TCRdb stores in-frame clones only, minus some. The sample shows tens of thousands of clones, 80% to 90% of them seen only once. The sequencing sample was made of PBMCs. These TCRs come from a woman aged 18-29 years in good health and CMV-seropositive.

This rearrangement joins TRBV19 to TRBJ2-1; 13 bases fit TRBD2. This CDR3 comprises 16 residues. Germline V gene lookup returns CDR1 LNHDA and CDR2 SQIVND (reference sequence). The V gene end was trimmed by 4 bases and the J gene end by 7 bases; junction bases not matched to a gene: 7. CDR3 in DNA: TGTGCCAGTAGTACCCGGACTAGCGGGAGACTGAATGAGCAGTTCTTC. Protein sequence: CASSTRTSGRLNEQFF. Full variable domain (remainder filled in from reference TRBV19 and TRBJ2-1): DGGITQSPKYLFRKEGQNVTLSCEQNLNHDAMYWYRQDPGQGLRLIYYSQIVNDFQKGDIAEGYSVSREKKESFPLTVTSAQKNPTAFYLCASSTRTSGRLNEQFFGPGTRLTVL.

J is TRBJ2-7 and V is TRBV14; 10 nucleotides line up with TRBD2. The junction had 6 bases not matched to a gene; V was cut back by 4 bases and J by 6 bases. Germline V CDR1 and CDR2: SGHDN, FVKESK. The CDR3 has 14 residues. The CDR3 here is CASSLTSGVTEQYF. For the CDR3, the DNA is TGTGCCAGCAGCCTAACTAGCGGGGTCACCGAGCAGTACTTC.

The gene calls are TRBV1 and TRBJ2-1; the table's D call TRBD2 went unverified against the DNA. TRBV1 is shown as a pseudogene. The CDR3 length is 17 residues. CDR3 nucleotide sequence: TGCACCAGCAGCCAAGGCGGAAGCGGGGGGGCCTACAATGAGCAGTTCTTC. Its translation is CTSSQGGSGGAYNEQFF.

The CDR3 region has the DNA TGTGCCAGCAGCTTGGTGATTAGCGGCGCTACGCAGTATTTT. It codes for CASSLVISGATQYF. The J gene is TRBJ2-3, the V gene TRBV5-6; D is perhaps TRBD2 (6 bases). Between the trimmed V and J ends, which lost 0 bases and 8 bases, there was a span of 13 bases. CDR3 length: 14 residues. The germline V gene encodes CDR1 SGHDT and CDR2 YYEEEE.

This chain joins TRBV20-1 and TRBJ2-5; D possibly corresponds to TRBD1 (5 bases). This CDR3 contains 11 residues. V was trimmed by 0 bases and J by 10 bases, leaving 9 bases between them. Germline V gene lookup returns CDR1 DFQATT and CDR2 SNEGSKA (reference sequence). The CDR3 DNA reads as TGCAGTGCTAGAGAAGGGGATAACCAGTACTTC. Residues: CSAREGDNQYF.

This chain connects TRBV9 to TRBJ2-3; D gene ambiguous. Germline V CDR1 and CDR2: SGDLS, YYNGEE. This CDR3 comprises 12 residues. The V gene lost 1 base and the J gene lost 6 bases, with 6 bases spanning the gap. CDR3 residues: CASSVSGDTQYF. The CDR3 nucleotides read TGTGCCAGCAGCGTATCCGGGGATACGCAGTATTTT.

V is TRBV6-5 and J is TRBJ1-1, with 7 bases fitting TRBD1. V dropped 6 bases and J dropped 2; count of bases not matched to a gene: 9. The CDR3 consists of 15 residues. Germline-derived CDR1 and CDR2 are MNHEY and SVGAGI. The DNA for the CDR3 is TGTGCCAGCAGGCCCCGGGGACAGCTCAACACTGAAGCTTTCTTT. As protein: CASRPRGQLNTEAFF.

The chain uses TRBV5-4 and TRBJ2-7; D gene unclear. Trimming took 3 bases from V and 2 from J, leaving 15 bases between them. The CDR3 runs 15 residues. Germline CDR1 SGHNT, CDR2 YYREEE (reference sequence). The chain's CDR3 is CASSSPTDATYEQYF. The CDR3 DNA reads TGTGCCAGCAGCTCTCCGACTGATGCGACCTACGAGCAGTACTTC.

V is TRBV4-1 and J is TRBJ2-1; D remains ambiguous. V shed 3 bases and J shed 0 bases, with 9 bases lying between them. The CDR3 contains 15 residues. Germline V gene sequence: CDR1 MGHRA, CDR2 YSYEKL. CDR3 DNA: TGCGCCAGCAGCCACCTAGTGAGCTCCTACAATGAGCAGTTCTTC. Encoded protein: CASSHLVSSYNEQFF.

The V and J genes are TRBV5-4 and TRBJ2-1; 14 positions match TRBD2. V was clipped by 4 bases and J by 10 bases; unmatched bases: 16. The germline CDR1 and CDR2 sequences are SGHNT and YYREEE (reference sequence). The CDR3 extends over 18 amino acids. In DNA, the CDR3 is TGTGCCAGCAGCCCCAGACTAGCGGGAGGGACCGAATTATTAGAGCAGTTCTTC. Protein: CASSPRLAGGTELLEQFF.

The CDR3 DNA follows: TGTGCCAGCAGCTTGCAACAGGGGCGCTCCTACAATGAGCAGTTCTTC. Protein: CASSLQQGRSYNEQFF. This rearrangement joins TRBV5-6 to TRBJ2-1; TRBD1 aligns across 7 bases. Germline V gene lookup returns CDR1 SGHDT and CDR2 YYEEEE. Unmatched junction bases numbered 4, after V lost 1 base and J lost 0 bases. CDR3 length: 16 amino acids.

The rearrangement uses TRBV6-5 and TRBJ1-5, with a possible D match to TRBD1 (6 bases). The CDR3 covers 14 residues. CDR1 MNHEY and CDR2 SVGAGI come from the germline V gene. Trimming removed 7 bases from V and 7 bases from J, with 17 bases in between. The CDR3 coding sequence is TGTGCCAGCACGGTAGGGGGGGGCCACCAGCCCCAGCATTTT. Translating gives CASTVGGGHQPQHF.

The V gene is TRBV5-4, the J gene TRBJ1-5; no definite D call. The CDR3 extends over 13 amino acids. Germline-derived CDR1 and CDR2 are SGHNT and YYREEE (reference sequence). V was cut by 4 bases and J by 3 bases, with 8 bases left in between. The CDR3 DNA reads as TGTGCCAGCAGCCCACTTCTCAATCAGCCCCAGCATTTT. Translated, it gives CASSPLLNQPQHF.

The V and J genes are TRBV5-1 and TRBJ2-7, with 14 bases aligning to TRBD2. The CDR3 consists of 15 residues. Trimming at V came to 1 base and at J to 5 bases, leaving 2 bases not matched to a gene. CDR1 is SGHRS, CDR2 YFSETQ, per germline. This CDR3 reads CASSLLTSGGDEQYF. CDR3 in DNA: TGCGCCAGCAGCTTGTTGACTAGCGGGGGGGACGAGCAGTACTTC.

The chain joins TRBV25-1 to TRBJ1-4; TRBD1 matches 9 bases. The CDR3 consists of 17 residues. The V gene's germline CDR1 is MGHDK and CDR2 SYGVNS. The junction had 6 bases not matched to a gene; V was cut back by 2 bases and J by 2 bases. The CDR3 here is CASSEPGQGPTNEKLFF. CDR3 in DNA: TGTGCCAGCAGTGAACCGGGACAGGGTCCCACTAATGAAAAACTGTTTTTT.

The CDR3 here is CASSPHRGSGAYNEQFF. The CDR3 DNA follows: TGTGCCAGCAGCCCGCACAGGGGCTCTGGGGCCTACAATGAGCAGTTCTTC. The chain is built from TRBV16 and TRBJ2-1; the match to TRBD1 covers 7 bases. CDR1 is KGHSY, CDR2 FQNENV, per germline. V was clipped by 4 bases and J by 2 bases; unmatched bases: 11. The CDR3 is 17 amino acids.

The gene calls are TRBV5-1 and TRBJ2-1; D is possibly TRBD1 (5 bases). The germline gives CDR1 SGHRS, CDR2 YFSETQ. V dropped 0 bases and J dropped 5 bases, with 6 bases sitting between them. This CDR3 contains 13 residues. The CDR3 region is CASSLEGDNEQFF. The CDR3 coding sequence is TGCGCCAGCAGCTTGGAAGGGGACAATGAGCAGTTCTTC.

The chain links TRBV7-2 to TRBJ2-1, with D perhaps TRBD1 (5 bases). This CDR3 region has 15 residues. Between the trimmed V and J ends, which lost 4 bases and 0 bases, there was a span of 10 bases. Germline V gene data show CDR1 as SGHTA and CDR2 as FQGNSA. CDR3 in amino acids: CASSSDSLSYNEQFF. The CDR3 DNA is TGTGCCAGCAGCTCAGACAGTCTCTCCTACAATGAGCAGTTCTTC.

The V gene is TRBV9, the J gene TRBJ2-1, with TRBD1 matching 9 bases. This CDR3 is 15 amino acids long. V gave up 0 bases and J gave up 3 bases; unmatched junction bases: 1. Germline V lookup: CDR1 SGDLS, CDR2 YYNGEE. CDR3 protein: CASSVGQGVYNEQFF. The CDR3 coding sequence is TGTGCCAGCAGCGTAGGACAGGGGGTCTACAATGAGCAGTTCTTC.

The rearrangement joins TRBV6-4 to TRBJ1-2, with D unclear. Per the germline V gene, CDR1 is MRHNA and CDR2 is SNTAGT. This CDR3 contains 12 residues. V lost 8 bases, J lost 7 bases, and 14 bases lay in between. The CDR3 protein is CASRGRVGGYTF. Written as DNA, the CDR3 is TGTGCCAGCCGGGGTAGGGTCGGTGGCTACACCTTC.

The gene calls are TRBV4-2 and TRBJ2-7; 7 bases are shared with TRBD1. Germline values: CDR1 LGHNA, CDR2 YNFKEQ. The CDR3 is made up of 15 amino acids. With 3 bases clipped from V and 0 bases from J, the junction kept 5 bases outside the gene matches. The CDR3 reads CASSQAYRGSYEQYF. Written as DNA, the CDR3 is TGTGCCAGCAGCCAGGCCTACAGGGGCTCCTACGAGCAGTACTTC.